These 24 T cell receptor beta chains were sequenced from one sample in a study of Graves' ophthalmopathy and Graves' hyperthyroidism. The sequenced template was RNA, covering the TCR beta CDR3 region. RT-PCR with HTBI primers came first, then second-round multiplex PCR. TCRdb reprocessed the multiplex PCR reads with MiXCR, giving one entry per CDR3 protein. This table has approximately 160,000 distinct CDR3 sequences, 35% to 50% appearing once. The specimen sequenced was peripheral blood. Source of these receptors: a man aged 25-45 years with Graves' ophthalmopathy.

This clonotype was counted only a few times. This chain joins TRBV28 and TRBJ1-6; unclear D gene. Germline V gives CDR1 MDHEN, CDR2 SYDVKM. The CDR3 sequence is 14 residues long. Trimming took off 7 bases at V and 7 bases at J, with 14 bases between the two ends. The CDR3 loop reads CASTQTVGNSPLHF. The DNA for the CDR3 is TGTGCCAGCACCCAGACCGTTGGGAATTCACCCCTCCACTTT.

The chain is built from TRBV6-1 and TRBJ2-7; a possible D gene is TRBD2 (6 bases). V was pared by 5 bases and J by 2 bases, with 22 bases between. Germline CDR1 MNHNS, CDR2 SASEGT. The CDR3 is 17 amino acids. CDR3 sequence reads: CASSQQNPGTLPYEQYF. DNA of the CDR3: TGTGCCAGCAGTCAACAAAACCCAGGGACTTTGCCCTACGAGCAGTACTTC.

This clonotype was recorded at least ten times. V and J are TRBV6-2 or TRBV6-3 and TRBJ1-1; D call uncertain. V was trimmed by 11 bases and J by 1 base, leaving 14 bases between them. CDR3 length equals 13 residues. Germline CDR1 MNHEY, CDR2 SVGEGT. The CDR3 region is CAANPRRNTEAFF. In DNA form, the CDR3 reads TGTGCCGCAAACCCCAGGAGGAACACTGAAGCTTTCTTT.

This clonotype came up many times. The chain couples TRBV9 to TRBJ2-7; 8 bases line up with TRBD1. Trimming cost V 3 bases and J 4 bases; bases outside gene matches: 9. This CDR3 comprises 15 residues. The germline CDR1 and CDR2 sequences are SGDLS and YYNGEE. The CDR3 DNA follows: TGTGCCAGCAGCGGATCACAGGGGGAAGGATACGAGCAGTACTTC. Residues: CASSGSQGEGYEQYF. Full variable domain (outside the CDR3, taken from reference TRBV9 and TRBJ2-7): DSGVTQTPKHLITATGQRVTLRCSPRSGDLSVYWYQQSLDQGLQFLIQYYNGEERAKGNILERFSAQQFPDLHSELNLSSLELGDSALYFCASSGSQGEGYEQYFGPGTRLTVT.

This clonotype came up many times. The CDR3 is CAISDRTDRGYTF. Here the CDR3 DNA reads TGTGCCATCAGTGATAGGACCGATCGGGGCTACACCTTC. The chain employs TRBV10-3 and TRBJ1-2; D unclear. V was pared by 3 bases and J by 8 bases, with 13 bases between. The CDR3 runs to 13 residues. Germline assignment: CDR1 ENHRY and CDR2 SYGVKD.

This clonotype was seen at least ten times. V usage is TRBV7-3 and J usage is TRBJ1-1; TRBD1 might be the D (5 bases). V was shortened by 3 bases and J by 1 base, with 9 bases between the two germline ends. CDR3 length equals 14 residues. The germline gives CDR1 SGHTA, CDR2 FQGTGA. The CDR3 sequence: CASSLDGGNTEAFF. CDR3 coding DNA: TGTGCCAGCAGCTTGGACGGGGGGAACACTGAAGCTTTCTTT.

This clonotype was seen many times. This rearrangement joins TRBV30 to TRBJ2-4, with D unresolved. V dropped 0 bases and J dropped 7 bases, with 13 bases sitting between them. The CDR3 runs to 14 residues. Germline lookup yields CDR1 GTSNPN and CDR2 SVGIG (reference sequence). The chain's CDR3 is CAWSVRLRRNIQYF. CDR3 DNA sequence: TGTGCCTGGAGTGTACGGTTACGCCGGAACATTCAGTACTTC.

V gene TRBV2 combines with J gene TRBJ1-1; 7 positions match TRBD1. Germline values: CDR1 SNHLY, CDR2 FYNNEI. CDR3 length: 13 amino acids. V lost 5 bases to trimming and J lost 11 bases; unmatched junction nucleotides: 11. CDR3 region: CASSNDGGTEAFF. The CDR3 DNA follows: TGTGCCAGCAGTAACGATGGAGGGACAGAGGCTTTCTTT.

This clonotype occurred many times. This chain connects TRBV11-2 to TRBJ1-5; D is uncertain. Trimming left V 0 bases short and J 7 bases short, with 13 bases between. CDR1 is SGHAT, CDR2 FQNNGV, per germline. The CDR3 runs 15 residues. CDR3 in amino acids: CASSLEPASAQPQHF. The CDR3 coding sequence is TGTGCCAGCAGCTTAGAGCCGGCCAGTGCCCAGCCCCAGCATTTT.

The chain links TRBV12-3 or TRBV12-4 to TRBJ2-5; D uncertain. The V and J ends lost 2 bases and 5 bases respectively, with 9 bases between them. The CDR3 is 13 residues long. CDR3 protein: CASSLMAAETQYF. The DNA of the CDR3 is TGTGCCAGCAGTTTAATGGCAGCGGAGACCCAGTACTTC.

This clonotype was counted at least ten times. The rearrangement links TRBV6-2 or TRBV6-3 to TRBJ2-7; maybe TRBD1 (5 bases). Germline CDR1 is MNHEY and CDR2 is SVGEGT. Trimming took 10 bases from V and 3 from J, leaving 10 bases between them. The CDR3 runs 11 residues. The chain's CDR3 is CATSRVYEQYF. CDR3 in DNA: TGTGCCACCAGCAGGGTCTACGAGCAGTACTTC.

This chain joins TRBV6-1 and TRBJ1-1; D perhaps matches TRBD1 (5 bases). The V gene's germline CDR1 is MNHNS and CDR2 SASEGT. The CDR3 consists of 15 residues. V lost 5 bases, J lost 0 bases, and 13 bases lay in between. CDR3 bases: TGTGCCAGCAGTCCACTACAGGACATGAACACTGAAGCTTTCTTT. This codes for CASSPLQDMNTEAFF.

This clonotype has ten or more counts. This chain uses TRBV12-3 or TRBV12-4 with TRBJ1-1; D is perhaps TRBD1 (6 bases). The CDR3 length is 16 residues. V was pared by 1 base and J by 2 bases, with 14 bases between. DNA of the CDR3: TGTGCCAGCAGTTTAGGACAGGCCGGAATTAACACTGAAGCTTTCTTT. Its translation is CASSLGQAGINTEAFF.

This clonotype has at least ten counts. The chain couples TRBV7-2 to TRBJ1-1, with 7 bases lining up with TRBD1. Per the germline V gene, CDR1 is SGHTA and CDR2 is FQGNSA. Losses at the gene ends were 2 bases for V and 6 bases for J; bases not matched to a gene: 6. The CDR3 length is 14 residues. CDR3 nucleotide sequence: TGTGCCAGCAGCTTAAGCCGGGGGACAGCTGAAGCTTTCTTT. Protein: CASSLSRGTAEAFF.

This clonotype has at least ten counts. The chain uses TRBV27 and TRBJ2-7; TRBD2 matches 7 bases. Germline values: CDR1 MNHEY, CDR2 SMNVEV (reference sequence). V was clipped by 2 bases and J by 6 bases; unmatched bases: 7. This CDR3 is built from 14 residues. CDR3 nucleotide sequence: TGTGCCAGCAGTTTAATTCTAGCGGCCCCCGAGCAGTACTTC. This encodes CASSLILAAPEQYF.

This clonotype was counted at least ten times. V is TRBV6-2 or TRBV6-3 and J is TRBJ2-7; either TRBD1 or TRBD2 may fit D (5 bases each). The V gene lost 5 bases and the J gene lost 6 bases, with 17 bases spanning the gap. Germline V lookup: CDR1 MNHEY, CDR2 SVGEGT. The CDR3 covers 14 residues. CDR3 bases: TGTGCCAGCAGTACTACGGGACCCGCGGGCGAGCAGTACTTC. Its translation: CASSTTGPAGEQYF.

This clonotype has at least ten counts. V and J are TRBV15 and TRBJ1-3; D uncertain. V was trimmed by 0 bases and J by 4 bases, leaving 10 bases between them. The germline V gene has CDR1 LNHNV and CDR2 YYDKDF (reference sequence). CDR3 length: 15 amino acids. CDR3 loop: CATSRDSLEGNTIYF. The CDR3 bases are TGTGCCACCAGCAGAGATTCCCTGGAGGGAAACACCATATATTTT. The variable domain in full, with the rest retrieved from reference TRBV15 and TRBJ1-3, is DAMVIQNPRYQVTQFGKPVTLSCSQTLNHNVMYWYQQKSSQAPKLLFHYYDKDFNNEADTPDNFQSRRPNTSFCFLDIRSPGLGDTAMYLCATSRDSLEGNTIYFGEGSWLTVV.

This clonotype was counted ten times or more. CDR3 residues: CASSYSGGRRSNQPQHF. The CDR3 bases are TGTGCCAGCAGTTACTCAGGAGGGCGAAGAAGCAATCAGCCCCAGCATTTT. This chain connects TRBV6-2 or TRBV6-3 to TRBJ1-5; D not certain. Trimming removed 0 bases from V and 1 base from J, with 13 bases in between. The CDR3 consists of 17 residues. Germline V gene data show CDR1 as MNHEY and CDR2 as SVGEGT.

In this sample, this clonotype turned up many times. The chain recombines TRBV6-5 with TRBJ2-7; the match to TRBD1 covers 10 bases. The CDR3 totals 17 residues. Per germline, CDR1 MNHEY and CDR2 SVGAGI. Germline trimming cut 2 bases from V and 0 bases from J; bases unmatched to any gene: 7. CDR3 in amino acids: CASSYPLTGGPSYEQYF. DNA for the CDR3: TGTGCCAGCAGTTACCCCCTGACAGGGGGCCCCTCCTACGAGCAGTACTTC.

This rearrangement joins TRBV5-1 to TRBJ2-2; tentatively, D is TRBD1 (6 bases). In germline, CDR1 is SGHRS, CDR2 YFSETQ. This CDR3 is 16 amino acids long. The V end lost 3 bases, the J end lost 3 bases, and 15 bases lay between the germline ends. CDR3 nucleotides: TGCGCCAGCAGCTACTCTCCGGGACAAGACACCGGGGAGCTGTTTTTT. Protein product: CASSYSPGQDTGELFF.

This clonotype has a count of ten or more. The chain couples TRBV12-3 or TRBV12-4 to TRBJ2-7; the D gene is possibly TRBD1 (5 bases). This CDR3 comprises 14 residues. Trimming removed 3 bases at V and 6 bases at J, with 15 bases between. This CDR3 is CASSFTWGQGEQYF. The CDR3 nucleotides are TGTGCCAGCAGTTTCACGTGGGGCCAAGGCGAGCAGTACTTC.

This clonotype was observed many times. This CDR3 is CSARGTGAGVGNIQYF. In nucleotides, the CDR3 is TGCAGTGCTAGAGGTACCGGGGCTGGAGTTGGAAACATTCAGTACTTC. The V call is TRBV20-1, the J call TRBJ2-4; D may match TRBD1 or TRBD2 (5 bases each). Between the trimmed V and J ends, which lost 1 base and 6 bases, there was a span of 19 bases. CDR1 is DFQATT, CDR2 SNEGSKA, per germline (reference sequence). The CDR3 consists of 16 residues.

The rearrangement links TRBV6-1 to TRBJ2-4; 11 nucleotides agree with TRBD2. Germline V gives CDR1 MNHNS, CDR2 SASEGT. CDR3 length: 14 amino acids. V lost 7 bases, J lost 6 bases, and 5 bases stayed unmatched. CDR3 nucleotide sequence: TGTGCCAGCACCCAGACTAGCGGGATAAACATTCAGTACTTC. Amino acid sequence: CASTQTSGINIQYF.

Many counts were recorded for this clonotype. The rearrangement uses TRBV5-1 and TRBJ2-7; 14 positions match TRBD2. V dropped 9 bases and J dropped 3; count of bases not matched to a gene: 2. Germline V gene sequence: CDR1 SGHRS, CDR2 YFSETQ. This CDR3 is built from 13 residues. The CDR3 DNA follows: TGCGCCACAGGACTAGCGGGAGGCTACGAGCAGTACTTC. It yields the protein CATGLAGGYEQYF. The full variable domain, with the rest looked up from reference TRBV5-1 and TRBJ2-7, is KAGVTQTPRYLIKTRGQQVTLSCSPISGHRSVSWYQQTPGQGLQFLFEYFSETQRNKGNFPGRFSGRQFSNSRSEMNVSTLELGDSALYLCATGLAGGYEQYFGPGTRLTVT.